These 3 T cell receptor beta chains share one sample of origin, sequenced in a study of cytomegalovirus exposure and HLA in healthy donors. Both 60 Vbeta primers and 13 Jbeta primers went into the PCR. Profiling relied on immunoSEQ multiplex PCR, and the TCRdb table lists in-frame clones only, not all of them. The table records approximately 210,000 clones, 70% to 80% of them present only once. Source material: PBMCs. Receptor source: a girl aged 10 to 17 in good health and CMV-seropositive.

The V call is TRBV9, the J call TRBJ2-1; possibly TRBD2 for D (6 bases). This CDR3 comprises 15 residues. The V gene's germline CDR1 is SGDLS and CDR2 YYNGEE. V dropped 3 bases and J dropped 9 bases, with 19 bases sitting between them. CDR3 coding DNA: TGTGCCAGCAGCGGGGGGGATCTGGGAGAGAGTGAGCAGTTCTTC. This gives the protein CASSGGDLGESEQFF.

The chain couples TRBV11-2 to TRBJ2-1; 7 bases are a match to TRBD1. Germline lookup yields CDR1 SGHAT and CDR2 FQNNGV. The CDR3 totals 16 residues. Unmatched junction bases numbered 14, after V lost 5 bases and J lost 7 bases. The CDR3 spells CASSARGLGGANEQFF. CDR3 nucleotides: TGTGCCAGCAGCGCTAGGGGGCTAGGAGGAGCGAATGAGCAGTTCTTC.

The rearrangement uses TRBV30 and TRBJ1-3; D is perhaps TRBD1 (6 bases). V was cut by 0 bases and J by 1 base, with 22 bases left in between. Germline loops: CDR1 GTSNPN, CDR2 SVGIG (reference sequence). The CDR3 loop spans 19 amino acids. CDR3 sequence reads: CAWSVRFYRAKLSGNTIYF. For the CDR3, the DNA is TGTGCCTGGAGTGTACGCTTTTACAGGGCCAAATTATCTGGAAACACCATATATTTT.